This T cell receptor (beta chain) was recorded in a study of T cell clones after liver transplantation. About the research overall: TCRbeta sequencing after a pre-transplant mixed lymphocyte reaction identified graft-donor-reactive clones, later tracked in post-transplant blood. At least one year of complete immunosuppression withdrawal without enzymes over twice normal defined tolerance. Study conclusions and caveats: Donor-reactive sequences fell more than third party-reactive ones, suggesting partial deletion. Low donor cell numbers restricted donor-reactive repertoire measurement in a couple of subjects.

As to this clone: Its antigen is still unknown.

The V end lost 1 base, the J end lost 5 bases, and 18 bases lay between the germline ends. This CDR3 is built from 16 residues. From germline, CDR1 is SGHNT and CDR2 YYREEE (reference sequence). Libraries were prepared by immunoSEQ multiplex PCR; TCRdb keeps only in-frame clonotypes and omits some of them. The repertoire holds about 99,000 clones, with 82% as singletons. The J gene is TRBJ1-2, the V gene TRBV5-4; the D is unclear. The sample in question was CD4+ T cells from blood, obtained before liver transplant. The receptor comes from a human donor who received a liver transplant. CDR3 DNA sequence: TGTGCCAGCAGCTTGACCGACCGCGGCGAACGTTATGGCTACACCTTC. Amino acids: CASSLTDRGERYGYTF. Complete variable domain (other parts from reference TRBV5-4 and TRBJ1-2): ETGVTQSPTHLIKTRGQQVTLRCSSQSGHNTVSWYQQALGQGPQFIFQYYREEENGRGNFPPRFSGLQFPNYSSELNVNALELDDSALYLCASSLTDRGERYGYTFGSGTRLTVV.